A single sample is the source of the 2 T cell receptor beta chains below, sequenced in a study of control samples from healthy donors and cancer patients. Libraries were prepared by immunoSEQ multiplex PCR; TCRdb keeps only in-frame clonotypes and omits some of them. The sample has over 200,000 clones, around 79% seen once; the top ten hold roughly 14%. The sequenced sample was PBMCs. These receptor sequences come from a woman aged 55 to 70 with lung cancer.

The chain recombines TRBV6-1 with TRBJ2-5, with a tentative D call TRBD2 (7 bases). This CDR3 has 13 residues. CDR1 MNHNS and CDR2 SASEGT come from the germline V gene. The germline V and J ends were trimmed by 3 bases and 5 bases, with 10 bases remaining between them. The CDR3 DNA is TGTGCCAGCAGTGACGGGGGGCTGGAGACCCAGTACTTC. Its protein is CASSDGGLETQYF.

This sequence joins TRBV2 and TRBJ2-2; the match to TRBD2 covers 8 bases. Germline lookup yields CDR1 SNHLY and CDR2 FYNNEI. The CDR3 loop spans 16 amino acids. The V segment lost 5 bases and the J segment 4 bases; nucleotides outside the gene matches: 9. DNA of the CDR3: TGTGCCAGCAGTCCAGCAGCGGGAGCCACCACCGGGGAGCTGTTTTTT. Its translation is CASSPAAGATTGELFF.